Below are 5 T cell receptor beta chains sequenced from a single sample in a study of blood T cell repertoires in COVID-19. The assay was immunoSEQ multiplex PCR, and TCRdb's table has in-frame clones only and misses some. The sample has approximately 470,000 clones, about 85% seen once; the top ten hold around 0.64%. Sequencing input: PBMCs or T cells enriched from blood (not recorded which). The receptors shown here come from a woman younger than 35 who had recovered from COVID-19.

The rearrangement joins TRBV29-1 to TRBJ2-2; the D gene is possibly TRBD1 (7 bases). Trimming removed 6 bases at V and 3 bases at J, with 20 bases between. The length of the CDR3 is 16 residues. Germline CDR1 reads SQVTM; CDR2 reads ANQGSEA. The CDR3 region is CSVHKGGRGDTGELFF. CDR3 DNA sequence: TGCAGCGTCCACAAAGGGGGCAGGGGGGACACCGGGGAGCTGTTTTTT.

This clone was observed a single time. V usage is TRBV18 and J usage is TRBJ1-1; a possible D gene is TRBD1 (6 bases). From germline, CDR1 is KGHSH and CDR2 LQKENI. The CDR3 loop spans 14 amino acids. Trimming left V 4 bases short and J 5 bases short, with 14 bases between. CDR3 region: CASSLQAGETEAFF. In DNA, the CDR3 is TGTGCCAGCTCACTTCAGGCAGGGGAAACTGAAGCTTTCTTT.

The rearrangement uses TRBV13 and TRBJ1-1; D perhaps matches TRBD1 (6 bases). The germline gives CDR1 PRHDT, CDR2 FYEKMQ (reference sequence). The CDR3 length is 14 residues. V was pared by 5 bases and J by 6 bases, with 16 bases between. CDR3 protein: CASSTPGVRPEAFF. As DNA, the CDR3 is TGTGCCAGCAGCACCCCAGGGGTGCGGCCTGAAGCTTTCTTT.

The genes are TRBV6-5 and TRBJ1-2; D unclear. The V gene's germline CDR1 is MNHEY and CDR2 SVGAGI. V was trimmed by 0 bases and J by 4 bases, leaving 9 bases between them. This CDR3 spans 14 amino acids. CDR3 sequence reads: CASSYSLQSYGYTF. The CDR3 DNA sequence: TGTGCCAGCAGTTACTCCCTACAGTCCTATGGCTACACCTTC.

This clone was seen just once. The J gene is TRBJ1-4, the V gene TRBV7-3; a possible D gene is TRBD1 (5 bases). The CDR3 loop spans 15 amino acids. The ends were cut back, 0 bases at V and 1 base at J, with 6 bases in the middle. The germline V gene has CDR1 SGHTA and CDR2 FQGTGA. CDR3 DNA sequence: TGTGCCAGCAGCTTAACGGGGGGAACTAATGAAAAACTGTTTTTT. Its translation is CASSLTGGTNEKLFF.